This T cell receptor (beta chain) is from a study of blood T cell repertoires in COVID-19. Source study methods: Estimation of nucleated cell counts relied on the amplification of reference gene primers. Assay used: immunoSEQ multiplex PCR; TCRdb lists only in-frame clones, some missing. V, J and clone size were drawn from that table, and D and trimming were deduced from the DNA. The top ten clones hold approximately 10% of a sample with 70,000 or so clones, 85% to 90% of them seen once. Per germline, CDR1 SGDLS and CDR2 YYNGEE. The V and J ends lost 0 bases and 4 bases, in that order; junction bases with no gene match: 3. The CDR3 is made up of 15 amino acids.

The receptor's source is a man aged 70-80 years with active or convalescent COVID-19. The chain combines TRBV9 with TRBJ2-2; 7 nucleotides match TRBD2. Sequencing input: peripheral blood. The CDR3, as DNA: TGTGCCAGCAGCGTAGGGGACTACCTCACCGGGGAGCTGTTTTTT. Protein sequence: CASSVGDYLTGELFF. Full variable domain (outside the CDR3, taken from reference TRBV9 and TRBJ2-2): DSGVTQTPKHLITATGQRVTLRCSPRSGDLSVYWYQQSLDQGLQFLIQYYNGEERAKGNILERFSAQQFPDLHSELNLSSLELGDSALYFCASSVGDYLTGELFFGEGSRLTVL.